Shown below are 8 T cell receptor beta chains from a single sample sequenced in a study of blood T cell repertoires in COVID-19. Produced via immunoSEQ multiplex PCR; TCRdb's table is partial and in-frame only. The sample contains about 250,000 clones, roughly 81% of which appear only once. Sequencing used peripheral blood. The receptors come from a middle-aged man with acute or convalescent COVID-19.

Of note for this clone: Other DNA sequences in this sample translate to the same CDR3. The J gene is TRBJ1-5, the V gene TRBV28; D is ambiguous. The germline V gene has CDR1 MDHEN and CDR2 SYDVKM. V was pared by 2 bases and J by 1 base, with 9 bases between. The CDR3 is 15 amino acids. CDR3 in DNA: TGTGCCAGCAGTTTACGGGGTGGAAGCAATCAGCCCCAGCATTTT. Its translation: CASSLRGGSNQPQHF. The full variable domain, in which reference TRBV28 and TRBJ1-5 provide the parts outside the CDR3, is DVKVTQSSRYLVKRTGEKVFLECVQDMDHENMFWYRQDPGLGLRLIYFSYDVKMKEKGDIPEGYSVSREKKERFSLILESASTNQTSMYLCASSLRGGSNQPQHFGDGTRLSIL.

The chain is built from TRBV7-3 and TRBJ2-2, with D perhaps matching TRBD2 (6 bases). Germline V lookup: CDR1 SGHTA, CDR2 FQGTGA. The CDR3 has 14 residues. The germline V and J ends were trimmed by 4 bases and 5 bases, with 11 bases remaining between them. The CDR3 loop reads CASSSTGGTGELFF. The CDR3 nucleotides are TGTGCCAGCAGCTCAACCGGGGGAACCGGGGAGCTGTTTTTT.

J is TRBJ2-2 and V is TRBV2, with D possibly TRBD2 on 5 matching bases. Trimming cost V 6 bases and J 1 base, with 9 bases left between them. The germline V gene encodes CDR1 SNHLY and CDR2 FYNNEI. The CDR3 contains 14 residues. The CDR3 region has the DNA TGTGCCAGCAGGGCACGGGGGAACACCGGGGAGCTGTTTTTT. This gives the protein CASRARGNTGELFF. The variable domain in full, completed from reference TRBV2 and TRBJ2-2, reads EPEVTQTPSHQVTQMGQEVILRCVPISNHLYFYWYRQILGQKVEFLVSFYNNEISEKSEIFDDQFSVERPDGSNFTLKIRSTKLEDSAMYFCASRARGNTGELFFGEGSRLTVL.

The V gene is TRBV5-1, the J gene TRBJ2-2; 8 bases agree with TRBD1. The CDR3 sequence is 16 residues long. Trimming removed 0 bases from V and 1 base from J; junction bases left unmatched: 2. Germline assignment: CDR1 SGHRS and CDR2 YFSETQ. CDR3 protein: CASSLETGVNTGELFF. CDR3 nucleotides: TGCGCCAGCAGCTTGGAGACAGGGGTGAACACCGGGGAGCTGTTTTTT.

This chain connects TRBV20-1 to TRBJ2-1; unclear D gene. The germline V and J ends were trimmed by 3 bases and 6 bases, with 6 bases remaining between them. The germline CDR1 and CDR2 sequences are DFQATT and SNEGSKA (reference sequence). The CDR3 sequence is 11 residues long. The CDR3 coding sequence is TGCAGTGCTAGGTCGGGCAATGAGCAGTTCTTC. It encodes CSARSGNEQFF.

This rearrangement joins TRBV5-4 to TRBJ1-1; 7 nucleotides line up with TRBD1. Trimming took 4 bases from V and 1 from J; bases not matched to a gene: 4. The CDR3 covers 14 residues. Germline V gene sequence: CDR1 SGHNT, CDR2 YYREEE (reference sequence). CDR3 nucleotides: TGTGCCAGCAGCCTCAGGACAGGGAACACTGAAGCTTTCTTT. Its protein product is CASSLRTGNTEAFF.

The genes are TRBV19 and TRBJ1-2, with D perhaps TRBD1 (6 bases). This CDR3 is built from 12 residues. Germline V gene data show CDR1 as LNHDA and CDR2 as SQIVND (reference sequence). The V gene lost 2 bases and the J gene lost 11 bases, with 12 bases spanning the gap. CDR3 sequence reads: CASSIQTGGYTF. For the CDR3, the DNA is TGTGCCAGTAGTATACAGACAGGTGGATACACCTTC.

The chain links TRBV19 to TRBJ2-1; the D is unclear. From germline, CDR1 is LNHDA and CDR2 SQIVND (reference sequence). This CDR3 is 15 amino acids long. V lost 1 base and J lost 0, with 7 bases in between. DNA of the CDR3: TGTGCCAGTAGTATAGGGCGGAACTCCTACAATGAGCAGTTCTTC. Translation: CASSIGRNSYNEQFF.